The rows below give T cell receptor beta chains drawn from one sample of a study of vaccination and CD4 T cells after COVID-19. TCRdb itself ran the PCR reads through MiXCR, one entry per CDR3 protein. The sample carries approximately 12,000 distinct CDR3 sequences, approximately 58% recorded once. For these receptors, no antigen is known. Sequencing was performed on CD4+ T cells from blood, cultured in vitro, taken before SARS-CoV-2 vaccination. The receptors come from a human donor who had recovered from COVID-19. Both conserved end residues are part of each CDR3. D genes are given only for firm matches. Not all rows give a size; the values are once, few, many and, for expanded clones, a class.

-,TRBV6-5,TRBD1,TRBJ1-1,CASSYDRGEAFF,TGTGCCAGCAGTTACGACAGGGGTGAAGCTTTCTTT
-,TRBV20-1,-,TRBJ1-5,CSARVFMGPQHF,TGCAGTGCTAGAGTCTTCATGGGGCCCCAGCATTTT
-,TRBV24-1,TRBD1,TRBJ2-7,CATREGQGIGQYF,TGTGCCACCAGGGAGGGACAGGGGATCGGGCAGTACTTC
-,TRBV7-9,-,TRBJ1-5,CASSLLGGDNQPQHF,TGTGCCAGCAGCTTACTGGGGGGAGACAATCAGCCCCAGCATTTT
-,TRBV6-1,-,TRBJ2-2,CASSRAIGTGELFF,TGTGCCAGCTCTAGGGCTATCGGCACCGGGGAGCTGTTTTTT
few,TRBV20-1,TRBD1,TRBJ1-1,CSAEGDSPYTEAFF,TGCAGTGCCGAAGGGGACAGCCCGTACACTGAAGCTTTCTTT
-,TRBV7-2,TRBD1,TRBJ1-6,CASSLRPTGNNSPLHF,TGTGCCAGCAGCCTCCGCCCGACAGGGAATAATTCACCCCTCCACTTT
-,TRBV7-2,-,TRBJ1-5,CASSFKADGNQPQHF,TGTGCCAGCAGCTTCAAGGCGGACGGCAATCAGCCCCAGCATTTT
-,TRBV7-8,TRBD1,TRBJ2-5,CASSFSTGAETQYF,TGTGCCAGCAGCTTTTCCACAGGGGCGGAGACCCAGTACTTC
-,TRBV24-1,-,TRBJ2-1,CATSDPTPSNEQFF,TGTGCCACCAGTGACCCTACCCCGTCTAATGAGCAGTTCTTC
-,TRBV5-1,-,TRBJ2-6,CASSLALGAPGANVLTF,TGCGCCAGCAGCTTGGCCCTGGGGGCGCCTGGGGCCAACGTCCTGACTTTC
few,TRBV7-7,-,TRBJ2-2,CASGGTPGELFF,TGTGCCAGCGGCGGAACTCCCGGGGAGCTGTTTTTT
-,TRBV24-1,-,TRBJ2-3,CATSDPSSKRFDTQYF,TGTGCCACCAGTGACCCCTCTTCGAAACGGTTTGATACGCAGTATTTT
medium-sized,TRBV20-1,-,TRBJ1-2,CSARPPGKLYYGYTF,TGCAGTGCTAGACCTCCAGGGAAACTCTACTATGGCTACACCTTC
-,TRBV28,TRBD1,TRBJ1-5,CASRGTGGSEPQHF,TGTGCCAGCAGGGGGACAGGGGGTTCCGAGCCCCAGCATTTT
once,TRBV19,TRBD1,TRBJ2-1,CASSTDGQGAYNEQFF,TGTGCCAGTAGTACAGACGGACAGGGGGCCTACAATGAGCAGTTCTTC
few,TRBV15,-,TRBJ1-1,CATHWAGQGNTEAFF,TGTGCCACCCATTGGGCGGGCCAAGGGAACACTGAAGCTTTCTTT
-,TRBV7-3,TRBD1,TRBJ1-1,CASSPTGRTEAFF,TGTGCCAGCAGCCCGACAGGGCGGACTGAAGCTTTCTTT
-,TRBV7-2,TRBD1,TRBJ1-2,CASSLAGQKYGYTF,TGTGCCAGCAGCTTAGCGGGACAGAAGTATGGCTACACCTTC
-,TRBV4-3,-,TRBJ1-2,CASSQDPSGTNYGYTF,TGCGCCAGCAGCCAAGATCCGTCGGGTACTAACTATGGCTACACCTTC
few,TRBV27,TRBD1,TRBJ1-6,CASSLSSGDRTYNSPLHF,TGTGCCAGCAGTTTAAGTTCCGGGGACAGGACCTATAATTCACCCCTCCACTTT
-,TRBV27,-,TRBJ2-5,CASSTRRGETQYF,TGTGCCAGCAGTACACGACGAGGAGAGACCCAGTACTTC
few,TRBV11-1,-,TRBJ2-5,CASSSYGLLETQYF,TGTGCCAGCAGCTCTTACGGGCTTTTGGAGACCCAGTACTTC
medium-sized,TRBV7-2,TRBD1,TRBJ2-5,CASGTGGETQYF,TGTGCCAGCGGTACAGGGGGCGAGACCCAGTACTTC
few,TRBV19,TRBD1,TRBJ1-6,CASTGGNSPLHF,TGTGCCAGTACAGGGGGCAATTCACCCCTCCACTTT
-,TRBV10-3,-,TRBJ1-1,CAISESFSGRQSNTEAFF,TGTGCCATCAGTGAGTCCTTTTCGGGTAGACAGTCGAACACTGAAGCTTTCTTT
-,TRBV29-1,TRBD1,TRBJ2-2,CSVERQGHTGELFF,TGCAGCGTGGAAAGACAGGGCCACACCGGGGAGCTGTTTTTT
few,TRBV6-1,-,TRBJ1-6,CASSSGIVNSPLHF,TGTGCCAGCAGCTCAGGGATTGTGAATTCACCCCTCCACTTT
-,TRBV9,TRBD2,TRBJ2-3,CASSVAALAGEGTQYF,TGTGCCAGCAGCGTAGCTGCCCTAGCGGGGGAAGGTACGCAGTATTTT
-,TRBV5-1,-,TRBJ2-5,CASSFQETQYF,TGCGCCAGCAGCTTTCAAGAGACCCAGTACTTC
few,TRBV19,TRBD1,TRBJ1-5,CASSRAGGENQPQHF,TGTGCCAGTAGCCGAGCAGGGGGCGAAAATCAGCCCCAGCATTTT
-,TRBV27,TRBD1,TRBJ2-3,CASSSTGTGGFVVDTQYF,TGTGCCAGCAGTTCCACCGGGACAGGGGGCTTTGTAGTGGATACGCAGTATTTT
-,TRBV6-9,-,TRBJ1-2,CASSYGGTSPNYGYTF,TGTGCCAGCAGTTACGGCGGGACATCACCTAACTATGGCTACACCTTC
once,TRBV5-5,-,TRBJ2-7,CASSLSVHEQYF,TGTGCCAGCAGCTTATCCGTCCACGAGCAGTACTTC
-,TRBV7-2,-,TRBJ1-5,CASSAAFGGGNQPQHF,TGTGCCAGCAGCGCCGCATTCGGGGGGGGCAATCAGCCCCAGCATTTT
-,TRBV20-1,-,TRBJ1-1,CSARDVAGRNTEAFF,TGCAGTGCTAGAGATGTGGCAGGGAGGAACACTGAAGCTTTCTTT
-,TRBV20-1,-,TRBJ1-1,CSALVPPRNTEAFF,TGCAGTGCTCTAGTCCCCCCAAGGAACACTGAAGCTTTCTTT
-,TRBV5-4,-,TRBJ2-5,CASSFDRGGGETQYF,TGTGCCAGCAGCTTCGACAGGGGAGGGGGAGAGACCCAGTACTTC
-,TRBV24-1,-,TRBJ2-2,CATHSSTNTGELFF,TGTGCCACCCATAGCAGTACGAACACCGGGGAGCTGTTTTTT
once,TRBV5-1,-,TRBJ2-3,CASSPGTSTDTQYF,TGCGCCAGCAGCCCGGGGACCAGCACAGATACGCAGTATTTT
few,TRBV29-1,-,TRBJ1-1,CSVVTGMGTEAFF,TGCAGCGTAGTAACAGGGATGGGCACTGAAGCTTTCTTT
once,TRBV7-2,-,TRBJ2-7,CASSPLDRLTYF,TGTGCCAGCAGCCCCCTAGACAGACTGACGTACTTC
few,TRBV7-6,-,TRBJ2-3,CASSPLRGDTQYF,TGTGCCAGCAGCCCGTTGCGAGGAGATACGCAGTATTTT
-,TRBV27,TRBD1,TRBJ1-1,CASSLVDRGLNTEAFF,TGTGCCAGCAGTTTAGTGGACAGGGGGTTGAACACTGAAGCTTTCTTT
few,TRBV20-1,-,TRBJ1-2,CSARALGGAYGYTF,TGCAGTGCTAGAGCCCTAGGGGGGGCCTATGGCTACACCTTC
-,TRBV6-2/TRBV6-3,-,TRBJ2-4,CASSHLSGLAKNIQYF,TGTGCCAGCAGTCACTTGTCCGGGTTAGCCAAAAACATTCAGTACTTC
once,TRBV7-3,-,TRBJ2-3,CTSSQTRTDTQYF,TGTACCAGCAGCCAAACAAGGACAGATACGCAGTATTTT
few,TRBV6-1,-,TRBJ1-5,CASSRSGGAGNQPQHF,TGTGCCAGCAGTCGGAGTGGGGGAGCAGGCAATCAGCCCCAGCATTTT
few,TRBV20-1,TRBD2,TRBJ2-3,CSAITGLAAGAADTQYF,TGCAGTGCTATCACCGGACTAGCGGCCGGGGCAGCAGATACGCAGTATTTT
-,TRBV19,TRBD1,TRBJ1-2,CASSMGQDLYGYTF,TGTGCCAGTAGTATGGGACAGGACTTATATGGCTACACCTTC
-,TRBV7-9,TRBD1,TRBJ1-2,CASSPTGRGYGYTF,TGTGCCAGCAGCCCGACAGGGCGCGGCTATGGCTACACCTTC
-,TRBV21-1,-,TRBJ2-5,CASSTTHRDQETQYF,TGTGCCAGCAGCACTACCCACAGGGACCAAGAGACCCAGTACTTC
-,TRBV7-2,TRBD2,TRBJ2-3,CASSSSSGTDTQYF,TGTGCCAGCAGCTCCTCTAGCGGGACGGATACGCAGTATTTT
once,TRBV20-1,TRBD1,TRBJ1-2,CSATVPGQGLAYGYTF,TGCAGTGCCACAGTCCCGGGACAGGGGCTTGCTTATGGCTACACCTTC
-,TRBV4-3,-,TRBJ1-1,CASSQARANLDTEAFF,TGCGCCAGCAGCCAAGCTAGGGCTAACCTTGACACTGAAGCTTTCTTT
once,TRBV10-3,TRBD2,TRBJ2-1,CAISPQGLLSYNEQFF,TGTGCCATCAGCCCCCAGGGACTACTCTCCTACAATGAGCAGTTCTTC
few,TRBV7-2,-,TRBJ1-5,CASSAFAGDQPQHF,TGTGCCAGCAGCGCATTCGCAGGGGATCAGCCCCAGCATTTT
-,TRBV4-2,-,TRBJ1-2,CASSQDLRVSNYGYTF,TGTGCCAGCAGCCAAGACTTAAGGGTTTCCAACTATGGCTACACCTTC
-,TRBV6-1,TRBD1,TRBJ1-1,CASSPDRARNTEAFF,TGTGCCAGCAGTCCGGACAGGGCCAGAAACACTGAAGCTTTCTTT
-,TRBV6-5,TRBD1,TRBJ2-1,CASSYSRPGTGANEQFF,TGTGCCAGCAGTTACTCCAGGCCCGGGACAGGGGCCAATGAGCAGTTCTTC